The T cell receptor (beta chain) under discussion was sequenced for a study of cytomegalovirus exposure and HLA in healthy donors. General study results and limits: It was reported that the classifier diagnosed cytomegalovirus status with high specificity and sensitivity in both the original and validation cohorts. Sequencing probably produced one cluster of sequence variants that were highly shared. Some V segments, TRBV6-2 and TRBV6-3 among them, were indistinguishable and were therefore excluded. Per a prior analysis, the majority of TCR beta V segments were productive roughly 90% or roughly 30% of the time.

With 3 bases removed from V and 0 bases from J, the gap between germline ends came to 9 bases. The CDR3 is made up of 14 amino acids. Germline V gene lookup returns CDR1 MNHEY and CDR2 SMNVEV (reference sequence). Of note for this clone: Its antigen is unknown.

PCR employed 60 Vbeta and 13 Jbeta primers. Measured with immunoSEQ multiplex PCR; TCRdb has only the in-frame clones, and not every one. The sample contains about 200,000 clones, approximately 88% of which appear only once. V is TRBV27 and J is TRBJ2-7, with D tentatively TRBD2 (6 bases). The sequence came from a boy aged 2 to 10 in good health and CMV-seronegative. The sequencing input was PBMCs. Here the CDR3 reads CASSFDGSSYEQYF. CDR3 bases: TGTGCCAGCAGTTTCGACGGGAGCTCCTACGAGCAGTACTTC.